Below are 3 T cell receptor beta chains sequenced from a single sample in a study of T cell changes during pregnancy in multiple sclerosis. Using immunoSEQ multiplex PCR, the repertoire was profiled, and TCRdb retains in-frame clones only, with some absent. Seen here are roughly 110,000 clones, approximately 90% observed once, and the top ten hold less than 0.85%. Sequences were derived from peripheral blood, sampled in the third trimester of pregnancy. The receptor set was obtained from a female donor in good health, enrolled as a control in a pregnancy study.

This clone has a single count. The rearrangement joins TRBV11-3 to TRBJ1-1; 7 bases agree with TRBD1. Losses at the gene ends were 4 bases for V and 8 bases for J; bases not matched to a gene: 10. This CDR3 region has 14 residues. CDR1 is SGHNT and CDR2 is YENEEA in the germline V gene. The CDR3 reads CASSSTTGRSEAFF. The CDR3 bases are TGTGCCAGCAGCTCCACGACAGGGCGTTCCGAAGCTTTCTTT.

This clone has just one count. The J gene is TRBJ1-3, the V gene TRBV19; D not certain. The V end lost 4 bases, the J end lost 3 bases, and 7 bases lay between the germline ends. The germline V gene encodes CDR1 LNHDA and CDR2 SQIVND (reference sequence). There are 13 residues in the CDR3. The DNA for the CDR3 is TGTGCCAGTAGTACAGAGCGTGGAAACACCATATATTTT. Translation: CASSTERGNTIYF.

V gene TRBV2 combines with J gene TRBJ1-6; a possible D gene is TRBD1 (5 bases). The CDR3 has 14 amino acids. V lost 4 bases and J lost 10, with 14 bases in between. The germline V gene has CDR1 SNHLY and CDR2 FYNNEI. The CDR3: CASSGEGRGSPLHF. CDR3 nucleotide sequence: TGTGCCAGCAGTGGGGAGGGTAGGGGATCACCCCTCCACTTT.